What follows describes a single TCR beta chain. This entry comes from a study of blood T cell repertoires in COVID-19. About the research overall: Donors in the United States, Italy and Spain gave samples during acute or convalescent COVID-19. T cells, B-cell-depleted T cells, or PBMCs provided the cDNA or gDNA that served as material.

Per the authors' pipeline: Quantification of nucleated cells was approximated via reference gene primer amplification. Clones were sequenced by immunoSEQ multiplex PCR, and TCRdb holds only the in-frame ones, with some missing. V, J and clone size are those of that table, while D and trimming were read from the DNA. The table includes around 300,000 clones, approximately 83% detected once. V lost 1 base and J lost 0; bases outside the gene matches: 14. CDR1 is SGHVS and CDR2 is FQNEAQ in the germline V gene. The CDR3 is made up of 21 amino acids. The sequenced sample was peripheral blood. The clonotype originates from a woman between 65 and 79 years old with acute or convalescent COVID-19. This chain joins TRBV7-8 and TRBJ2-4, with 11 bases fitting TRBD1. CDR3 sequence: CASSLGFPGQGGSVAKNIQYF. CDR3 sequence (DNA): TGTGCCAGCAGCTTAGGGTTTCCGGGACAGGGGGGCTCCGTAGCCAAAAACATTCAGTACTTC. Full variable domain (missing parts from reference TRBV7-8 and TRBJ2-4): GAGVSQSPRYKVAKRGQDVALRCDPISGHVSLFWYQQALGQGPEFLTYFQNEAQLDKSGLPSDRFFAERPEGSVSTLKIQRTQQEDSAVYLCASSLGFPGQGGSVAKNIQYFGAGTRLSVL.